This TCR beta chain was observed in a study of patients and donors after allogeneic stem cell transplantation. This clonotype has just a few counts. One entry per CDR3 protein results from TCRdb running MiXCR on the RT-PCR reads. Found here are about 4,000 distinct CDR3 sequences, less than 25% of them singletons; the top ten hold 16%. Germline assignment: CDR1 SQVTM and CDR2 ANQGSEA. V dropped 7 bases and J dropped 2 bases, with 11 bases sitting between them. This CDR3 is 12 amino acids long. This clonotype originated in a human donor who was either an allogeneic HSCT recipient or a stem cell or donor lymphocyte infusion donor (not recorded which). It is not recorded whose cells these are; they may come from a transplant donor. What was sequenced was blood, either unsorted or a sorted T cell fraction (not recorded which). The rearrangement joins TRBV29-1 to TRBJ2-5; D remains unclear. The CDR3 protein is CSAAVNQETQYF. CDR3 nucleotides: TGCAGCGCCGCCGTCAATCAAGAGACCCAGTACTTC.